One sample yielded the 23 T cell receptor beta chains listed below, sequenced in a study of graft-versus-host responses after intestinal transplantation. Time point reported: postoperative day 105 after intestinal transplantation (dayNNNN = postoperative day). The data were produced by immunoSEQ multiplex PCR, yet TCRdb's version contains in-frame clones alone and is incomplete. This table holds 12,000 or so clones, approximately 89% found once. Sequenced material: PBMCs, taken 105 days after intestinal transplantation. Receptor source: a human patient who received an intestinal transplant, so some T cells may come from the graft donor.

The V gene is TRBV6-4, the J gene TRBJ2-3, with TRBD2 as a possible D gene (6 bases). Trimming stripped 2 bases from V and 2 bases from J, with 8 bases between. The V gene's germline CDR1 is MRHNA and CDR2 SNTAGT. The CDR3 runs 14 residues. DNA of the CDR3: TGTGCCAGCAGTGACGGGGGGTCCACAGATACGCAGTATTTT. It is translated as CASSDGGSTDTQYF.

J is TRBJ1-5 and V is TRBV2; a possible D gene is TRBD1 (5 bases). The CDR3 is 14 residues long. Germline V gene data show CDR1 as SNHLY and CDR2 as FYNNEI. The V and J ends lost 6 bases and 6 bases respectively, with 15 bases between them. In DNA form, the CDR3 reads TGTGCCAGCAGGCTTGACAGAGATGGTCAGCCCCAGCATTTT. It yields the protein CASRLDRDGQPQHF.

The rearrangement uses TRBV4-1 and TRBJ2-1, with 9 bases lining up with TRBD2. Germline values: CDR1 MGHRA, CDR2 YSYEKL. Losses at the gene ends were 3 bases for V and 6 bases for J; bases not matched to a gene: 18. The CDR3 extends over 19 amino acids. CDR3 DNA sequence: TGCGCCAGCAGCCAGAACCGACTACTACCGGGACTAGCTCGCAATGAGCAGTTCTTC. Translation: CASSQNRLLPGLARNEQFF.

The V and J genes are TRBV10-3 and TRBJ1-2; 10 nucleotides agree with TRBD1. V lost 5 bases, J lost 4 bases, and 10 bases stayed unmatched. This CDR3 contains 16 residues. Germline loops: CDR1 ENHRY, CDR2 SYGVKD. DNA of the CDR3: TGTGCCATCAGTCTCCCGGGCGGGACAGGGGCCTATGGCTACACCTTC. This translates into CAISLPGGTGAYGYTF.

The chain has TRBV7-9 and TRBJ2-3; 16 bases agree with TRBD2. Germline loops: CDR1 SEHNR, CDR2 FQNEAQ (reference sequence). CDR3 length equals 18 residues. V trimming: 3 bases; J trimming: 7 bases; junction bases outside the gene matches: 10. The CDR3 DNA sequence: TGTGCCAGCAGCTTTGGGACTAGCGGGGGGGCCAAGCAGTATACGCAGTATTTT. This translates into CASSFGTSGGAKQYTQYF.

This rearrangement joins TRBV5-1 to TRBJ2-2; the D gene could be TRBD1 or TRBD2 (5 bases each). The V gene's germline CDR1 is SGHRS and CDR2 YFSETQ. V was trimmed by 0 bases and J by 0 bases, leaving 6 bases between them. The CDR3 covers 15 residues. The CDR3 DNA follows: TGCGCCAGCAGCTTGGGGGGGACGAACACCGGGGAGCTGTTTTTT. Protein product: CASSLGGTNTGELFF.

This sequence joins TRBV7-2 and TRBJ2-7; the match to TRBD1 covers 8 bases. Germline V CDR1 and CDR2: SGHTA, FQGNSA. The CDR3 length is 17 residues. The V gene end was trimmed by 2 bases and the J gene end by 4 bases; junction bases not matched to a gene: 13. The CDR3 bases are TGTGCCAGCAGCTTACGCCTGGGCGTGGACAGGGAATACGAGCAGTACTTC. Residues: CASSLRLGVDREYEQYF.

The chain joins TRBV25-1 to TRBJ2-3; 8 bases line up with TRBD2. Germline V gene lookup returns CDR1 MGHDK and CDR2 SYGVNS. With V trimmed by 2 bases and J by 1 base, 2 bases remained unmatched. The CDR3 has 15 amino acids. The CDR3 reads CASSEKAGGTDTQYF. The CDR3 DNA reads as TGTGCCAGCAGTGAAAAAGCGGGGGGCACAGATACGCAGTATTTT. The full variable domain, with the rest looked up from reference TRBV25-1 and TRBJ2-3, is EADIYQTPRYLVIGTGKKITLECSQTMGHDKMYWYQQDPGMELHLIHYSYGVNSTEKGDLSSESTVSRIRTEHFPLTLESARPSHTSQYLCASSEKAGGTDTQYFGPGTRLTVL.

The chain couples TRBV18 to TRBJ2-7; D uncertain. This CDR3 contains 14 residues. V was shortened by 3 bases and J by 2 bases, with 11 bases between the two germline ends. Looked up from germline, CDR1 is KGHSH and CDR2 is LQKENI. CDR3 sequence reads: CASSPSGGTYEQYF. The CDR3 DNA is TGTGCCAGCTCACCTTCAGGCGGAACCTACGAGCAGTACTTC.

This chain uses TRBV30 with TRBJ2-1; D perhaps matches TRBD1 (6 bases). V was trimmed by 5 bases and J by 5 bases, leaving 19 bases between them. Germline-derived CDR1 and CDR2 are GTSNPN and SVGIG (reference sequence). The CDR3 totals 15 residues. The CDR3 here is CAWSITGFPDNEQFF. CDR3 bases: TGTGCCTGGTCCATTACAGGGTTCCCCGACAATGAGCAGTTCTTC. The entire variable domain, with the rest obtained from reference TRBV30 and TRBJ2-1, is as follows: SQTIHQWPATLVQPVGSPLSLECTVEGTSNPNLYWYRQAAGRGLQLLFYSVGIGQISSEVPQNLSASRPQDRQFILSSKKLLLSDSGFYLCAWSITGFPDNEQFFGPGTRLTVL.

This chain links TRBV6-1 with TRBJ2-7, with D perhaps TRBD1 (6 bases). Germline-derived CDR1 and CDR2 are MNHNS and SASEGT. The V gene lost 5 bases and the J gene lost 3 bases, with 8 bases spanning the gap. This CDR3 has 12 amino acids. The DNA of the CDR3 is TGTGCCAGCAGTCAGGGGATCTACGAGCAGTACTTC. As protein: CASSQGIYEQYF.

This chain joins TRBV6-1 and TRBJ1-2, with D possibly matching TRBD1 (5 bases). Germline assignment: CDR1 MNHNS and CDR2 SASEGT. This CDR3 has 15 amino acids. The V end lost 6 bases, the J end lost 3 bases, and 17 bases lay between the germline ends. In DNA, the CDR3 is TGTGCCAGCAGGGACGATTGGGGGACTCACTATGGCTACACCTTC. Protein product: CASRDDWGTHYGYTF.

The CDR3 DNA reads as TGTGCCAGCGGGCGTGGGGTGGGGGATGAAAAACTGTTTTTT. Translated: CASGRGVGDEKLFF. This rearrangement joins TRBV27 to TRBJ1-4; D possibly corresponds to TRBD1 (5 bases). Germline V gene sequence: CDR1 MNHEY, CDR2 SMNVEV (reference sequence). V was shortened by 8 bases and J by 6 bases, with 16 bases between the two germline ends. This CDR3 region has 14 residues.

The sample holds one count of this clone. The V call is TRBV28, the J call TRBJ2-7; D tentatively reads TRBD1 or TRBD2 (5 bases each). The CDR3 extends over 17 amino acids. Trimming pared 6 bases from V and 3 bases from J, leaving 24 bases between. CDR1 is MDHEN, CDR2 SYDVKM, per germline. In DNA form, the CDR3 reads TGTGCCAGCAGCCCGGACTCACCGGGACGCTTCGTCTACGAGCAGTACTTC. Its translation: CASSPDSPGRFVYEQYF.

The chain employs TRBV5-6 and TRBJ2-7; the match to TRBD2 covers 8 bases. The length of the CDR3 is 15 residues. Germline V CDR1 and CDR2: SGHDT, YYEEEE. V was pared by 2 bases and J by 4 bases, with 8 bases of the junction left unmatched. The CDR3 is CASSLAGALLYEQYF. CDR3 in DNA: TGTGCCAGCAGCTTAGCGGGGGCCCTCCTTTACGAGCAGTACTTC.

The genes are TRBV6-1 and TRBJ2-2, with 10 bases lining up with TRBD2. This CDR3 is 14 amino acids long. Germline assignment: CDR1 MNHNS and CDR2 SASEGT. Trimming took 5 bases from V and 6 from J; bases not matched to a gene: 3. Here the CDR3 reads CASSLAGGAGELFF. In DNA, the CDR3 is TGTGCCAGCAGTTTAGCGGGAGGTGCCGGGGAGCTGTTTTTT.

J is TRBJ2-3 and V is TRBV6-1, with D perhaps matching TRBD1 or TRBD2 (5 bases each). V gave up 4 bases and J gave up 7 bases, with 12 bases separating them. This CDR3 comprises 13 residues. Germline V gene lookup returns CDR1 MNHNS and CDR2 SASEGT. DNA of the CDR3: TGTGCCAGCAGTGGGGGGATTGAGTATACGCAGTATTTT. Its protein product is CASSGGIEYTQYF.

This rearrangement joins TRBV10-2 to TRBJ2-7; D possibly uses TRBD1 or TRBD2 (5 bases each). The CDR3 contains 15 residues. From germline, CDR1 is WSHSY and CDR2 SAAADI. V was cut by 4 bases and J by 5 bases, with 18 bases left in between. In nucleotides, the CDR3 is TGCGCCAGCAGTGCCCCGACAGTTGAGGGCGACGAGCAGTACTTC. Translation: CASSAPTVEGDEQYF.

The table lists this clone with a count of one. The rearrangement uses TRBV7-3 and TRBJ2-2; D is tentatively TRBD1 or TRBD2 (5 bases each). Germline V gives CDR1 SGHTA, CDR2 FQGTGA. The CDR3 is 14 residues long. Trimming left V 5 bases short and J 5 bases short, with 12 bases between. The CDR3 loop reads CASSRDLRTGELFF. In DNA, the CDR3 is TGTGCCAGCAGCCGGGACCTCCGGACCGGGGAGCTGTTTTTT.

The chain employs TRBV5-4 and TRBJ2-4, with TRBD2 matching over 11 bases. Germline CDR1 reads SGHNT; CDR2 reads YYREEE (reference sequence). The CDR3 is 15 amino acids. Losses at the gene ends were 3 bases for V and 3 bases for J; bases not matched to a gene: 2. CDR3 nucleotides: TGTGCCAGCAGCTCCGGGACTAGCGGCAAAAACATTCAGTACTTC. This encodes CASSSGTSGKNIQYF.

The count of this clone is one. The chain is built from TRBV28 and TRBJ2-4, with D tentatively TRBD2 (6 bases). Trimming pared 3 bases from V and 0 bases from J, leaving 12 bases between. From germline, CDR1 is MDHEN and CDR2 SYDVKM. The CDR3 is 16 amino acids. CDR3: CASSLVSGLAKNIQYF. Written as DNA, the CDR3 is TGTGCCAGCAGTTTGGTTAGCGGCCTAGCCAAAAACATTCAGTACTTC.

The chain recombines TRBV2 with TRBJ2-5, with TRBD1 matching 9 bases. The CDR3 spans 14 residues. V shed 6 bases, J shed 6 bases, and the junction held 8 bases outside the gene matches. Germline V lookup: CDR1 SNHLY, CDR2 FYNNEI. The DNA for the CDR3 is TGTGCCAGCAGGTCACAGGGGGCTGTGAAGACCCAGTACTTC. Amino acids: CASRSQGAVKTQYF.

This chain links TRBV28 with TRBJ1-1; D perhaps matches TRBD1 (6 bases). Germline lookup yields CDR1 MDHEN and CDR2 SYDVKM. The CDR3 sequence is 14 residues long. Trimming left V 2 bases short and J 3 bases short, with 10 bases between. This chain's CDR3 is CASSLGAGDTEAFF. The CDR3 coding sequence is TGTGCCAGCAGTTTAGGGGCAGGGGACACTGAAGCTTTCTTT. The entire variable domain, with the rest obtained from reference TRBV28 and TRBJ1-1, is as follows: DVKVTQSSRYLVKRTGEKVFLECVQDMDHENMFWYRQDPGLGLRLIYFSYDVKMKEKGDIPEGYSVSREKKERFSLILESASTNQTSMYLCASSLGAGDTEAFFGQGTRLTVV.